The next 13 T cell receptor beta chains were all read from a single sample in a study of blood T cell repertoires in COVID-19. This table comes from immunoSEQ multiplex PCR, and its TCRdb copy is limited to in-frame clones, with some not included. The data show 95,000 to 150,000 clones, about two thirds seen once. Specimen: peripheral blood. Receptors were obtained from a human donor with acute or convalescent COVID-19. The donor label of this sample is uncertain.

In this sample, this clone turned up once. V and J are TRBV5-1 and TRBJ2-2; 10 bases fit TRBD1. Unmatched junction bases numbered 3, after V lost 0 bases and J lost 4 bases. Germline CDR1 is SGHRS and CDR2 is YFSETQ. The CDR3 is 16 residues long. In nucleotides, the CDR3 is TGCGCCAGCAGCTTGGGGGACAGGGGAGGCACCGGGGAGCTGTTTTTT. It is translated as CASSLGDRGGTGELFF.

There are many counts of this clone. The chain joins TRBV6-5 to TRBJ1-5, with D maybe TRBD1 (6 bases). The CDR3 is made up of 14 amino acids. Germline-derived CDR1 and CDR2 are MNHEY and SVGAGI. The germline V and J ends were trimmed by 8 bases and 3 bases, with 14 bases remaining between them. Here the CDR3 reads CASLLSGANQPQHF. CDR3 sequence (DNA): TGTGCCAGCCTTTTATCAGGGGCCAATCAGCCCCAGCATTTT.

V is TRBV4-1 and J is TRBJ1-2, with unresolved D. The germline gives CDR1 MGHRA, CDR2 YSYEKL. The length of the CDR3 is 14 residues. Trimming cost V 0 bases and J 5 bases, with 10 bases left between them. CDR3 nucleotide sequence: TGCGCCAGCAGCCAAGATAGACTGAAGTATGGCTACACCTTC. Translation gives CASSQDRLKYGYTF.

The rearrangement links TRBV5-6 to TRBJ1-2; 7 bases are a match to TRBD1. This CDR3 region has 16 residues. The junction had 10 bases not matched to a gene; V was cut back by 2 bases and J by 3 bases. Germline V lookup: CDR1 SGHDT, CDR2 YYEEEE. The CDR3 DNA follows: TGTGCCAGCAGCTTCCGTTTCCGGGACAGTGACTATGGCTACACCTTC. Its protein is CASSFRFRDSDYGYTF.

V and J are TRBV5-6 and TRBJ1-2; the match to TRBD1 covers 11 bases. Germline V lookup: CDR1 SGHDT, CDR2 YYEEEE. J gave up 1 base and V 4 bases, and 6 bases lay outside the gene matches. The CDR3 is made up of 16 amino acids. In DNA form, the CDR3 reads TGTGCCAGCAGCACGGACAGGGGGCAGGGTAACTATGGCTACACCTTC. It encodes CASSTDRGQGNYGYTF.

This chain uses TRBV11-2 with TRBJ1-2, with 8 bases aligning to TRBD1. Germline CDR1 SGHAT, CDR2 FQNNGV. The CDR3 length is 15 residues. J gave up 6 bases and V 1 base, and 7 bases lay outside the gene matches. The CDR3 DNA follows: TGTGCCAGCAGCTTAGGAACCTGGACAGGGAATGGCTACACCTTC. It codes for CASSLGTWTGNGYTF.

The J gene is TRBJ2-2, the V gene TRBV7-6, with 7 bases fitting TRBD2. Germline values: CDR1 SGHVS, CDR2 FNYEAQ. This CDR3 is built from 14 residues. Trimming cost V 3 bases and J 3 bases; bases outside gene matches: 1. CDR3 in DNA: TGTGCCAGCAGCTTGGGAGGGGACACCGGGGAGCTGTTTTTT. Its protein is CASSLGGDTGELFF. The entire variable domain, with the rest obtained from reference TRBV7-6 and TRBJ2-2, is as follows: GAGVSQSPRYKVTKRGQDVALRCDPISGHVSLYWYRQALGQGPEFLTYFNYEAQQDKSGLPNDRFSAERPEGSISTLTIQRTEQRDSAMYRCASSLGGDTGELFFGEGSRLTVL.

The chain has TRBV6-5 and TRBJ2-1, with TRBD2 matching 8 bases. V gave up 2 bases and J gave up 9 bases; unmatched junction bases: 12. Looked up from germline, CDR1 is MNHEY and CDR2 is SVGAGI. This CDR3 has 16 residues. The CDR3 is CASSYAKTGGQGEQFF. The CDR3 DNA sequence: TGTGCCAGCAGTTACGCCAAAACGGGGGGGCAGGGTGAGCAGTTCTTC.

This chain joins TRBV18 and TRBJ1-1; D is perhaps TRBD1 (5 bases). Trimming left V 4 bases short and J 4 bases short, with 16 bases between. CDR1 and CDR2 from the germline V gene are KGHSH and LQKENI. This CDR3 has 15 residues. DNA of the CDR3: TGTGCCAGCTCACTAACAATAGCCACAGGCACTGAAGCTTTCTTT. This gives the protein CASSLTIATGTEAFF.

The CDR3, as DNA: TGTTCTTGGCAGGTTAGCACAGATACGCAGTATTTT. It yields the protein CSWQVSTDTQYF. This rearrangement joins TRBV30 to TRBJ2-3; D call uncertain. From germline, CDR1 is GTSNPN and CDR2 SVGIG (reference sequence). The CDR3 runs 12 residues.

This clone was seen only a few times. CDR3 in DNA: TGTGCCAGCAGACAGGGCTGGAACACTGAAGCTTTCTTT. It specifies CASRQGWNTEAFF. V gene TRBV6-6 combines with J gene TRBJ1-1; perhaps TRBD1 as D (6 bases). Germline-derived CDR1 and CDR2 are MNHNY and SVGAGI (reference sequence). Between the trimmed V and J ends, which lost 6 bases and 1 base, there was a span of 9 bases. The CDR3 has 13 amino acids.

The chain combines TRBV9 with TRBJ1-4, with 7 nucleotides matching TRBD1. J lost 4 bases, V lost 0 bases, and 6 bases had no gene match. Germline V CDR1 and CDR2: SGDLS, YYNGEE. This CDR3 has 16 amino acids. The CDR3 region is CASSVGRGIFNEKLFF. CDR3 sequence (DNA): TGTGCCAGCAGCGTAGGCAGGGGGATCTTTAATGAAAAACTGTTTTTT.

The chain combines TRBV5-4 with TRBJ1-2, with 7 bases identical to TRBD1. Germline V gene lookup returns CDR1 SGHNT and CDR2 YYREEE (reference sequence). This CDR3 region has 14 residues. The junction had 8 bases not matched to a gene; V was cut back by 4 bases and J by 5 bases. The CDR3 sequence: CASSPGQSEYGYTF. The CDR3 DNA reads TGTGCCAGCAGCCCGGGACAGTCCGAGTATGGCTACACCTTC.